The next 32 T cell receptor beta chains were all read from a single sample in a study of CD8+ T cells in alopecia areata. Extracted from the samples, RNA was reverse transcribed into cDNA to serve as the sequencing template. Sequenced by immunoSEQ multiplex PCR; TCRdb stores in-frame clones only, minus some. Of around 300,000 clones listed, roughly 60% are singletons. Specified treatment: oral pan-JAK inhibitor, 5-10 mg twice daily. The material sequenced was CD4+ T cells sorted from blood, taken around week 54, from a patient treated with tofacitinib. These receptor sequences come from a human donor with alopecia areata.

This sequence joins TRBV30 and TRBJ2-3; 11 nucleotides line up with TRBD2. Looked up from germline, CDR1 is GTSNPN and CDR2 is SVGIG (reference sequence). This CDR3 spans 16 amino acids. Trimming took 5 bases from V and 1 from J; bases not matched to a gene: 8. The CDR3 DNA is TGTGCCTGGTACAAACTGACTAGCGGGGGCACAGATACGCAGTATTTT. Encoded protein: CAWYKLTSGGTDTQYF.

This chain connects TRBV7-2 to TRBJ1-2; possibly TRBD1 for D (5 bases). Per germline, CDR1 SGHTA and CDR2 FQGNSA. The CDR3 spans 12 residues. Trimming removed 5 bases from V and 8 bases from J, with 12 bases in between. CDR3 sequence: CASSPGLSGYTF. The CDR3 DNA is TGTGCCAGCAGCCCGGGACTGTCAGGCTACACCTTC.

Note on this clone: Other DNA sequences within the sample encode an identical CDR3. V usage is TRBV30 and J usage is TRBJ1-5; possibly TRBD1 for D (6 bases). In germline, CDR1 is GTSNPN, CDR2 SVGIG (reference sequence). V was pared by 1 base and J by 6 bases, with 10 bases between. The CDR3 runs to 13 residues. The CDR3 DNA is TGTGCCTGGAGTGGAGGGGGGGGTCAGCCCCAGCATTTT. Protein: CAWSGGGGQPQHF.

In this sample, this clone turned up a few times. The V gene is TRBV10-3, the J gene TRBJ2-7, with unresolved D. With 0 bases removed from V and 0 bases from J, the gap between germline ends came to 15 bases. The germline V gene has CDR1 ENHRY and CDR2 SYGVKD. The length of the CDR3 is 17 residues. The CDR3 coding sequence is TGTGCCATCAGTGAGTCCTCGGACCGGTCCTCCTCCTACGAGCAGTACTTC. It translates to CAISESSDRSSSYEQYF.

The chain couples TRBV5-1 to TRBJ2-6; D is perhaps TRBD2 (5 bases). Trimming left V 2 bases short and J 0 bases short, with 12 bases between. The germline CDR1 and CDR2 sequences are SGHRS and YFSETQ. The CDR3 is made up of 17 amino acids. In DNA form, the CDR3 reads TGCGCCAGCAGCTTAGCGGCTCCAAGCTCTGGGGCCAACGTCCTGACTTTC. The encoded protein is CASSLAAPSSGANVLTF.

This clone was detected only a few times. V gene TRBV29-1 combines with J gene TRBJ2-7; D tentatively reads TRBD1 or TRBD2 (5 bases each). Germline loops: CDR1 SQVTM, CDR2 ANQGSEA. The V end was cut by 3 bases, the J end by 0 bases, with 12 bases between. The CDR3 has 14 residues. CDR3 coding DNA: TGCAGCGTTGAGCTGGACGGGGCCTCCTACGAGCAGTACTTC. Residues: CSVELDGASYEQYF.

The rearrangement links TRBV30 to TRBJ1-5; the match to TRBD1 covers 8 bases. The CDR3 has 13 residues. Trimming cost V 5 bases and J 3 bases; bases outside gene matches: 3. CDR1 and CDR2 (germline): GTSNPN, SVGIG (reference sequence). The CDR3 coding sequence is TGTGCCTGGGGGGACAGGTCCAATCAGCCCCAGCATTTT. It specifies CAWGDRSNQPQHF.

The CDR3 DNA is TGTGCCTGGACTACGGGGTTCGGTCAGCCCCAGCATTTT. This sequence encodes CAWTTGFGQPQHF. This chain links TRBV30 with TRBJ1-5; D is uncertain. V lost 4 bases and J lost 6, with 13 bases in between. The CDR3 spans 13 residues. Germline V gene lookup returns CDR1 GTSNPN and CDR2 SVGIG (reference sequence).

This clone came up a few times. The V gene is TRBV9, the J gene TRBJ1-1, with a tentative D call TRBD1 (6 bases). Germline assignment: CDR1 SGDLS and CDR2 YYNGEE. CDR3 length: 15 residues. The V end lost 4 bases, the J end lost 2 bases, and 15 bases lay between the germline ends. The CDR3 sequence: CASSTGTLGNTEAFF. The DNA of the CDR3 is TGTGCCAGCAGCACTGGGACACTAGGTAACACTGAAGCTTTCTTT.

This clone was detected only a few times. The CDR3, as DNA: TGCGCCAGCAGCTTACAACAGTCCACATTCTATGGCTACACCTTC. It codes for CASSLQQSTFYGYTF. The chain links TRBV4-1 to TRBJ1-2; D unclear. V was trimmed by 5 bases and J by 4 bases, leaving 17 bases between them. The V gene's germline CDR1 is MGHRA and CDR2 YSYEKL. This CDR3 is built from 15 residues.

This chain joins TRBV25-1 and TRBJ2-1; D may be TRBD2 (5 bases). Trimming took 2 bases from V and 3 from J, leaving 11 bases between them. CDR1 MGHDK and CDR2 SYGVNS come from the germline V gene. The CDR3 totals 15 residues. The CDR3 nucleotides are TGTGCCAGCAGTGAAAGTGTCGGGGTCTACAATGAGCAGTTCTTC. Amino acid sequence: CASSESVGVYNEQFF.

V usage is TRBV10-3 and J usage is TRBJ1-1; TRBD1 is a possible D gene (5 bases). Trimming removed 2 bases at V and 14 bases at J, with 12 bases between. Germline V gives CDR1 ENHRY, CDR2 SYGVKD. The CDR3 is made up of 11 amino acids. The CDR3 reads CAISEGQRTFF. In DNA form, the CDR3 reads TGTGCCATCAGTGAGGGACAAAGAACCTTCTTT.

The V gene is TRBV5-1, the J gene TRBJ2-1; 8 nucleotides line up with TRBD1. The V gene's germline CDR1 is SGHRS and CDR2 YFSETQ. V was clipped by 0 bases and J by 0 bases; unmatched bases: 2. The CDR3 is made up of 16 amino acids. The CDR3 DNA is TGCGCCAGCAGCTTGGGGACAGGGAGCTCCTACAATGAGCAGTTCTTC. This sequence encodes CASSLGTGSSYNEQFF.

The V gene is TRBV6-1, the J gene TRBJ2-3; 9 bases fit TRBD2. J was trimmed by 2 bases and V by 0 bases; bases with no gene match: 9. Looked up from germline, CDR1 is MNHNS and CDR2 is SASEGT. CDR3 size: 18 residues. CDR3 nucleotides: TGTGCCAGCAGTGAAGCCCTACTTGCGGGGGGGCCCACAGATACGCAGTATTTT. Its protein is CASSEALLAGGPTDTQYF.

This clone was found a few times. This chain links TRBV29-1 with TRBJ2-7, with D possibly TRBD2 on 6 matching bases. Germline-derived CDR1 and CDR2 are SQVTM and ANQGSEA. V lost 4 bases and J lost 9, with 13 bases in between. The CDR3 is 11 residues long. Here the CDR3 reads CSVAGGGWQYF. The CDR3 DNA sequence: TGCAGCGTTGCCGGGGGAGGATGGCAGTACTTC.

The chain is built from TRBV27 and TRBJ2-1; a weak D match, TRBD2 (5 bases). The CDR3 has 12 amino acids. V gave up 6 bases and J gave up 10 bases, with 13 bases separating them. Germline CDR1 reads MNHEY; CDR2 reads SMNVEV (reference sequence). This CDR3 reads CASSFSSREQFF. The DNA for the CDR3 is TGTGCCAGCAGCTTCTCTAGCCGCGAGCAGTTCTTC.

The chain employs TRBV2 and TRBJ1-1; D gene ambiguous. CDR1 is SNHLY and CDR2 is FYNNEI in the germline V gene. CDR3 size: 12 residues. V was clipped by 5 bases and J by 7 bases, with 11 bases between them. Here the CDR3 reads CASSTGRHEAFF. CDR3 bases: TGTGCCAGCAGTACCGGACGACATGAAGCTTTCTTT.

Points on this clone: One junction end does not reproduce the germline sequence, and a read error may be involved. The V gene is TRBV5-1, the J gene TRBJ1-1; TRBD1 aligns across 9 bases. The length of the CDR3 is 17 residues. CDR1 and CDR2 from the germline V gene are SGHRS and YFSETQ. The CDR3 DNA is TGCGCCAGCACCTTGAGGTCCGGGACAGGGATGAACACTGAAGCTTTCTTT. Its translation: CASTLRSGTGMNTEAFF.

The chain couples TRBV5-1 to TRBJ1-1; 9 bases are shared with TRBD1. Germline CDR1 reads SGHRS; CDR2 reads YFSETQ. The CDR3 contains 13 residues. Trimming at V came to 4 bases and at J to 5 bases, leaving 3 bases not matched to a gene. CDR3 in DNA: TGCGCCAGCAGCCAGGACAGGGGAACTGAAGCTTTCTTT. It yields the protein CASSQDRGTEAFF. Full variable domain (rest looked up from reference TRBV5-1 and TRBJ1-1): KAGVTQTPRYLIKTRGQQVTLSCSPISGHRSVSWYQQTPGQGLQFLFEYFSETQRNKGNFPGRFSGRQFSNSRSEMNVSTLELGDSALYLCASSQDRGTEAFFGQGTRLTVV.

This clone was seen more than once but under ten times. As DNA, the CDR3 is TGCAGCGCCCGAGGCCGGATTAACTATGGCTACACCTTC. This gives the protein CSARGRINYGYTF. This rearrangement joins TRBV29-1 to TRBJ1-2, with unresolved D. Deletions cut 7 bases from V and 1 base from J, with 13 bases between. Looked up from germline, CDR1 is SQVTM and CDR2 is ANQGSEA. This CDR3 is 13 amino acids long.

The V call is TRBV25-1, the J call TRBJ2-1, with 10 bases lining up with TRBD1. The ends lost 4 bases at V and 2 bases at J; junction bases unmatched: 2. This CDR3 contains 15 residues. Germline V gene data show CDR1 as MGHDK and CDR2 as SYGVNS. CDR3 residues: CASSGGTGAYNEQFF. CDR3 coding DNA: TGTGCCAGCAGTGGGGGGACAGGGGCCTACAATGAGCAGTTCTTC.

This chain uses TRBV6-6 with TRBJ2-7; D call uncertain. Germline assignment: CDR1 MNHNY and CDR2 SVGAGI (reference sequence). V shed 2 bases and J shed 1 base, with 15 bases lying between them. The CDR3 extends over 16 amino acids. Here the CDR3 DNA reads TGTGCCAGCAGTTACGGGGTCAGGTCCTTTTCCTACGAGCAGTACTTC. Translated, it gives CASSYGVRSFSYEQYF.

This clone showed up just a few times. The chain combines TRBV7-2 with TRBJ1-6; 7 bases align to TRBD1. CDR3 size: 15 residues. CDR1 is SGHTA, CDR2 FQGNSA, per germline. V trimming: 5 bases; J trimming: 10 bases; junction bases outside the gene matches: 11. The CDR3 spells CASSGRQGGGSPLHF. The CDR3 nucleotides are TGTGCCAGCAGCGGCAGACAGGGCGGAGGGTCACCCCTCCACTTT.

The chain couples TRBV30 to TRBJ2-5; D is uncertain. The better agreement between TRBJ2-7 and the DNA end casts doubt on the J call. The CDR3 is 11 residues long. In germline, CDR1 is GTSNPN, CDR2 SVGIG (reference sequence). CDR3 region: CAWGVLHEQYF. The CDR3 DNA sequence: TGTGCCTGGGGGGTCCTGCACGAGCAGTACTTC.

Written as DNA, the CDR3 is TGTGCCAGCAGCCCATCAGGGAATCGTAATGAAAAACTGTTTTTT. Translated, it gives CASSPSGNRNEKLFF. This chain joins TRBV7-9 and TRBJ1-4, with D possibly TRBD1 on 5 matching bases. V lost 5 bases and J 4 bases, leaving 14 bases between the germline ends. Germline V CDR1 and CDR2: SEHNR, FQNEAQ (reference sequence). The CDR3 loop spans 15 amino acids. The whole variable domain, remainder taken from reference TRBV7-9 and TRBJ1-4, is DTGVSQNPRHKITKRGQNVTFRCDPISEHNRLYWYRQTLGQGPEFLTYFQNEAQLEKSRLLSDRFSAERPKGSFSTLEIQRTEQGDSAMYLCASSPSGNRNEKLFFGSGTQLSVL.

The gene calls are TRBV4-2 and TRBJ2-1, with 8 bases aligning to TRBD2. This CDR3 comprises 14 residues. V lost 0 bases and J lost 13; bases outside the gene matches: 8. The V gene's germline CDR1 is LGHNA and CDR2 YNFKEQ. The CDR3 DNA is TGTGCCAGCAGCCAAGATCAGGACGGGACTAGACAGTTCTTC. Translated: CASSQDQDGTRQFF.

Worth noting for this clone: Other DNA sequences of this sample code for an identical CDR3. The chain combines TRBV30 with TRBJ1-1; D perhaps matches TRBD1 (5 bases). Between the trimmed V and J ends, which lost 5 bases and 2 bases, there was a span of 9 bases. The CDR3 is 12 residues long. Germline V lookup: CDR1 GTSNPN, CDR2 SVGIG (reference sequence). CDR3 region: CAWGTGNTEAFF. The DNA of the CDR3 is TGTGCCTGGGGGACGGGAAACACTGAAGCTTTCTTT.

This chain links TRBV5-1 with TRBJ2-1; 10 nucleotides match TRBD2. V dropped 6 bases and J dropped 4; count of bases not matched to a gene: 7. CDR1 and CDR2 from the germline V gene are SGHRS and YFSETQ. CDR3 size: 15 residues. The DNA of the CDR3 is TGCGCCAGCATCAAAAGCGGGGGGGCGTACAATGAGCAGTTCTTC. It encodes CASIKSGGAYNEQFF.

A single count supports this clone. V gene TRBV18 combines with J gene TRBJ1-5, with 7 bases lining up with TRBD1. V was pared by 4 bases and J by 6 bases, with 12 bases of the junction left unmatched. The length of the CDR3 is 16 residues. The germline V gene has CDR1 KGHSH and CDR2 LQKENI. In nucleotides, the CDR3 is TGTGCCAGCTCACGATCGGGTAGGGGGCAAGCTCAGCCCCAGCATTTT. Residues: CASSRSGRGQAQPQHF. Variable domain in full (rest from reference TRBV18 and TRBJ1-5): NAGVMQNPRHLVRRRGQEARLRCSPMKGHSHVYWYRQLPEEGLKFMVYLQKENIIDESGMPKERFSAEFPKEGPSILRIQQVVRGDSAAYFCASSRSGRGQAQPQHFGDGTRLSIL.

The genes are TRBV5-6 and TRBJ2-3; 8 bases are shared with TRBD1. V trimming: 0 bases; J trimming: 8 bases; junction bases outside the gene matches: 11. Germline lookup yields CDR1 SGHDT and CDR2 YYEEEE. CDR3 length: 16 residues. The DNA for the CDR3 is TGTGCCAGCAGCTTGGAGTGGCCAGGGGGCGGAGGTACGCAGTATTTT. Protein sequence: CASSLEWPGGGGTQYF.

This sequence joins TRBV30 and TRBJ1-6; 8 nucleotides line up with TRBD1. Trimming at V came to 7 bases and at J to 9 bases, leaving 11 bases not matched to a gene. Germline CDR1 is GTSNPN and CDR2 is SVGIG (reference sequence). The CDR3 has 14 residues. The CDR3 sequence is CASQDRVSSSPLHF. Here the CDR3 DNA reads TGTGCCTCCCAGGACAGGGTTAGTTCTTCACCCCTCCACTTT.

The chain employs TRBV29-1 and TRBJ2-1, with 7 bases matching TRBD1. The CDR3 loop spans 15 amino acids. Trimming took 4 bases from V and 4 from J; bases not matched to a gene: 10. Germline CDR1 is SQVTM and CDR2 is ANQGSEA. The DNA for the CDR3 is TGCAGCGTTGGTGGTACCGGGACAGCTTACAATGAGCAGTTCTTC. It encodes CSVGGTGTAYNEQFF.